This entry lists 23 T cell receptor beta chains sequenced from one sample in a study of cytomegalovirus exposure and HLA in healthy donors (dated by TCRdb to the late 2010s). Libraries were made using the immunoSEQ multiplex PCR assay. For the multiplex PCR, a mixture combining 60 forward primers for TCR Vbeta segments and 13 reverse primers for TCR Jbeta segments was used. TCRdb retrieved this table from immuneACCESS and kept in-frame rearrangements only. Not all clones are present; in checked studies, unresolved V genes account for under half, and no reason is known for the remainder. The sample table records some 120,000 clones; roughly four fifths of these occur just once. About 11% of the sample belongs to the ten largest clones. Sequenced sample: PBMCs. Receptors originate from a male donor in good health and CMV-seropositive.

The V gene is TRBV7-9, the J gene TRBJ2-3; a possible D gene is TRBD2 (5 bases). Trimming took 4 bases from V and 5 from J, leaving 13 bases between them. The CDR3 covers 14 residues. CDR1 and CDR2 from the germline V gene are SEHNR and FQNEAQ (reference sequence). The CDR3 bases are TGTGCCAGCAGCTCGGGCGTCGGAGGAGATACGCAGTATTTT. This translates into CASSSGVGGDTQYF. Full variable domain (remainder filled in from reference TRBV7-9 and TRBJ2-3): DTGVSQNPRHKITKRGQNVTFRCDPISEHNRLYWYRQTLGQGPEFLTYFQNEAQLEKSRLLSDRFSAERPKGSFSTLEIQRTEQGDSAMYLCASSSGVGGDTQYFGPGTRLTVL.

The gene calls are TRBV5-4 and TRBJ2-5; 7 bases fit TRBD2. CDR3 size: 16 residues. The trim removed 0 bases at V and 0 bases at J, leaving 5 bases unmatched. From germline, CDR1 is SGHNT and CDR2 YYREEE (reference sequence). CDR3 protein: CASSLGLADHQETQYF. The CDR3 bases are TGTGCCAGCAGCTTGGGGCTAGCGGACCACCAAGAGACCCAGTACTTC.

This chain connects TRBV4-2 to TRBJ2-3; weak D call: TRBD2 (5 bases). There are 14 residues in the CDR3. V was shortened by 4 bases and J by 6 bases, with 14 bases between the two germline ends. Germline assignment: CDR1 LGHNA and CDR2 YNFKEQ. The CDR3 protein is CASSPSGVGDTQYF. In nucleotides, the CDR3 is TGTGCCAGCAGCCCTTCCGGGGTGGGGGATACGCAGTATTTT.

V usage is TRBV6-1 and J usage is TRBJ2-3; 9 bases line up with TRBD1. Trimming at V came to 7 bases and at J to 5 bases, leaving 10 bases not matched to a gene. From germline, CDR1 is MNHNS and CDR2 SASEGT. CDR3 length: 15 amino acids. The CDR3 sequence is CASMRRDRDQDTQYF. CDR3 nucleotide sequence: TGTGCCAGCATGCGCCGGGACAGGGACCAAGATACGCAGTATTTT.

The CDR3 coding sequence is TGTGCCAGCAGTCACAGTTATGAGCAGTTCTTC. Its protein is CASSHSYEQFF. The chain recombines TRBV28 with TRBJ2-1; D not certain. The CDR3 has 11 amino acids. CDR1 MDHEN and CDR2 SYDVKM come from the germline V gene. V was trimmed by 5 bases and J by 8 bases, leaving 7 bases between them.

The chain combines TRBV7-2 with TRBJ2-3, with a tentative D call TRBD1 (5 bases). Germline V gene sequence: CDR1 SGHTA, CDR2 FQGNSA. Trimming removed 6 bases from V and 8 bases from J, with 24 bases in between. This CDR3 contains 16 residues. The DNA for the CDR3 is TGTGCCAGCAGAGAGAACACCATAGGGGATAGGGGTACGCAGTATTTT. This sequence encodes CASRENTIGDRGTQYF.

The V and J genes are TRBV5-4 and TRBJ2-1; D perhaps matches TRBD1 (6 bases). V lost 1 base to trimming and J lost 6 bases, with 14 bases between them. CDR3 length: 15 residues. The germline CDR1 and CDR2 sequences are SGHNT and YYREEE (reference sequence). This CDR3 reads CASSLWRTASNEQFF. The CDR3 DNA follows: TGTGCCAGCAGCTTGTGGAGGACAGCTAGCAATGAGCAGTTCTTC.

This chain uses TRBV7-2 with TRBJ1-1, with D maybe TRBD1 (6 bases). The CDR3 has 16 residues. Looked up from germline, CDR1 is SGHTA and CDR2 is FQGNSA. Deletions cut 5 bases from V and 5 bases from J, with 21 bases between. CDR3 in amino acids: CASSRGQRGLRTEAFF. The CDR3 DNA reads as TGTGCCAGCAGCCGAGGACAGAGGGGTTTGAGGACTGAAGCTTTCTTT.

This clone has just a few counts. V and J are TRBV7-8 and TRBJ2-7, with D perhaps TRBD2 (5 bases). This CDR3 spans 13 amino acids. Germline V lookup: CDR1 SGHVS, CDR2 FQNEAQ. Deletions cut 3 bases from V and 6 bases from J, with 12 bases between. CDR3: CASSFRGSGEQYF. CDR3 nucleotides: TGTGCCAGCAGCTTTCGAGGGTCGGGCGAGCAGTACTTC.

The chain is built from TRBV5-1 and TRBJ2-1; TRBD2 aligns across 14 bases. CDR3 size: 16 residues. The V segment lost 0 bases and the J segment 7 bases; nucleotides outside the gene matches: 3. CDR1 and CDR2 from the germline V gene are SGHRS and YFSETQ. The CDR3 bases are TGCGCCAGCAGCTTGGGACTAGCGGGAGGGCCGAATGAGCAGTTCTTC. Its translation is CASSLGLAGGPNEQFF.

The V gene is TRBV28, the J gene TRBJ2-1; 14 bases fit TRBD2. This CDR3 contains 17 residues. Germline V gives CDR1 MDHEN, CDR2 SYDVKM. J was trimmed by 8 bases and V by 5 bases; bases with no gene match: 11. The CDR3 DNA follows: TGTGCCAGCAGTCTACCTCGACTAGCGGGGGGGAGTTATGAGCAGTTCTTC. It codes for CASSLPRLAGGSYEQFF.

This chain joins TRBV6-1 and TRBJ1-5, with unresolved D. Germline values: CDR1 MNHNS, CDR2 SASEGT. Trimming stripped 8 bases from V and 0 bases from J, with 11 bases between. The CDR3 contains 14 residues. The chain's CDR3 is CASSRGNSNQPQHF. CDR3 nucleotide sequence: TGTGCCAGCTCTAGAGGGAATAGCAATCAGCCCCAGCATTTT.

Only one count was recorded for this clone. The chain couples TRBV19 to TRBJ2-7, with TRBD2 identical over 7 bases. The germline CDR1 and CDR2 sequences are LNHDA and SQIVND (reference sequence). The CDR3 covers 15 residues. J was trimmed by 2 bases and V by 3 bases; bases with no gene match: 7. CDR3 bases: TGTGCCAGTAGTATCTGGCGGGAGCAAACCTACGAGCAGTACTTC. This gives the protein CASSIWREQTYEQYF.

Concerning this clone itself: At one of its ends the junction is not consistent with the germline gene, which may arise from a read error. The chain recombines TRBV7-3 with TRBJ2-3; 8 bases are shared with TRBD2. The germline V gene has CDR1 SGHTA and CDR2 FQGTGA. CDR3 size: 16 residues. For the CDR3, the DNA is TGTGCCAGCAGCCTAACCGGGACTAGGATAGGCGATACGCAGTATTTT. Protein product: CASSLTGTRIGDTQYF.

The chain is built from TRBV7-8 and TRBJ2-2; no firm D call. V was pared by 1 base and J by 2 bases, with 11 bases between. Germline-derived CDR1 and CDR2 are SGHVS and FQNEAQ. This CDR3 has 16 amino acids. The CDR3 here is CASSLGGSGNTGELFF. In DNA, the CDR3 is TGTGCCAGCAGCTTAGGCGGTAGTGGAAACACCGGGGAGCTGTTTTTT. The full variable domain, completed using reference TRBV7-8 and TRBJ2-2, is GAGVSQSPRYKVAKRGQDVALRCDPISGHVSLFWYQQALGQGPEFLTYFQNEAQLDKSGLPSDRFFAERPEGSVSTLKIQRTQQEDSAVYLCASSLGGSGNTGELFFGEGSRLTVL.

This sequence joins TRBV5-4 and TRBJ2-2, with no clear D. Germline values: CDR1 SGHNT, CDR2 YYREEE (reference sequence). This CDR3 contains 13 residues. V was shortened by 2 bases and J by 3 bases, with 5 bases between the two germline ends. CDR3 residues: CASSFSYTGELFF. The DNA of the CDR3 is TGTGCCAGCAGCTTTTCGTACACCGGGGAGCTGTTTTTT.

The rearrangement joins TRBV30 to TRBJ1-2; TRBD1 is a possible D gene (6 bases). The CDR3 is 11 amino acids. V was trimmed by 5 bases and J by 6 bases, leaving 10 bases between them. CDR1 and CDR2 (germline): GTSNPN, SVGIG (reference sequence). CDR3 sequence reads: CAWGQPHGYTF. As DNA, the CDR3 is TGTGCCTGGGGACAGCCACATGGCTACACCTTC.

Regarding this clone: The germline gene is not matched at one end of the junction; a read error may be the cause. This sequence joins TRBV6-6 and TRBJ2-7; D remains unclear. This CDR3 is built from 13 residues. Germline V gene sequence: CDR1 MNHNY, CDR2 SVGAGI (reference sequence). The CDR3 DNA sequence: TGTGCCAGCAGTCCCTATAGGAGCTACGAGCAGTACTTT. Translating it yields CASSPYRSYEQYF.

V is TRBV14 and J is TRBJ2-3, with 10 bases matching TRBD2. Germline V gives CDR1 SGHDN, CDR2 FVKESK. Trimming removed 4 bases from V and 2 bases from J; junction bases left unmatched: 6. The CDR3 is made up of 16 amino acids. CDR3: CASSLQREGPTDTQYF. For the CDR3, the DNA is TGTGCCAGCAGCCTACAGCGGGAGGGCCCCACAGATACGCAGTATTTT.

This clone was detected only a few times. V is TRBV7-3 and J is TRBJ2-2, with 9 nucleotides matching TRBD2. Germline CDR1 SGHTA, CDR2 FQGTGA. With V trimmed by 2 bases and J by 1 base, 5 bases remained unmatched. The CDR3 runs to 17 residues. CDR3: CASSLDGSGGNTGELFF. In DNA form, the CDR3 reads TGTGCCAGCAGCTTAGATGGTAGCGGGGGGAACACCGGGGAGCTGTTTTTT. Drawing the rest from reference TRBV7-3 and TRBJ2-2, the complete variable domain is GAGVSQTPSNKVTEKGKYVELRCDPISGHTALYWYRQSLGQGPEFLIYFQGTGAADDSGLPNDRFFAVRPEGSVSTLKIQRTERGDSAVYLCASSLDGSGGNTGELFFGEGSRLTVL.

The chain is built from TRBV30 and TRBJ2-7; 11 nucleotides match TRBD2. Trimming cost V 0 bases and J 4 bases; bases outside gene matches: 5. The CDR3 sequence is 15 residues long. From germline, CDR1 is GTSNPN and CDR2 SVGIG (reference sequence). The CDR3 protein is CAWSVGLAGGYEQYF. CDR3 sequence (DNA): TGTGCCTGGAGTGTAGGTCTAGCGGGAGGTTACGAGCAGTACTTC.

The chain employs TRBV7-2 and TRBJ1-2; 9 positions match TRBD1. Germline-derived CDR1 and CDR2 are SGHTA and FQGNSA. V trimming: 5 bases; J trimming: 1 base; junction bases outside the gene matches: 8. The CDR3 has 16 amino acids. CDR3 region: CASSLTRDRVNYGYTF. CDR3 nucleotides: TGTGCCAGCAGCCTAACCCGGGACAGGGTTAACTATGGCTACACCTTC.

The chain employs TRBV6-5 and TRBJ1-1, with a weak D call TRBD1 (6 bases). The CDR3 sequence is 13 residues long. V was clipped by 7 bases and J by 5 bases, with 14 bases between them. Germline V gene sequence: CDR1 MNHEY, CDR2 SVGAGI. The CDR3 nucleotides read TGTGCCAGCACCGCAGGGGAATGGACTGAAGCTTTCTTT. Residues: CASTAGEWTEAFF.